The sequence of this TCR beta chain was determined in a study of T cells in localized non-small cell lung cancer. Concerning this clone: What it recognizes is unknown.

The CDR3 extends over 15 amino acids. The germline V gene has CDR1 SGHTA and CDR2 FQGTGA. Trimming pared 5 bases from V and 3 bases from J, leaving 16 bases between. The protocol was immunoSEQ multiplex PCR, while the TCRdb copy is restricted to in-frame clones and leaves out a portion. The table lists nearly 35,000 clones, around 93% of them singletons. Study conclusions and caveats: A raised T cell density in blood coincided with lengthier overall survival. Out of the top 100 tumor clones, a median roughly 50 were seen in adjacent lung.

The sequence came from an older female donor with stage II lung adenocarcinoma. The source material was peripheral blood mononuclear cells, sampled before any cancer treatment. The V gene is TRBV7-3, the J gene TRBJ1-1; TRBD1 might be the D (5 bases). CDR3 region: CASSHLGAGDTEAFF. Written as DNA, the CDR3 is TGTGCCAGCAGCCATCTAGGGGCGGGCGACACTGAAGCTTTCTTT.